A selection of T cell receptor beta chains follows, all from one sample in a study of neurological immune-mediated disorders. TCRdb reanalysed the 5' RACE reads using MiXCR and keeps one entry per CDR3 protein. The sample lists tens of thousands of distinct CDR3 sequences; around 5.2% were seen once. Sequenced sample: PBMCs. The receptor set was obtained from a man aged 18 to 29 with multiple sclerosis. The CDR3 runs from the conserved cysteine through the conserved F or W. The order of the fields is J gene, V gene, clone size, D gene, CDR3 protein, CDR3 DNA. The D gene is left open where the match is weak. Part of the rows lack a size; the others show once, few, many or a class for expanded clones.

J gene: TRBJ2-2
V gene: TRBV5-1
clone size: many
D gene: TRBD1
CDR3 protein: CASSLPSPTGTGELFF
CDR3 DNA: TGCGCCAGCAGCTTGCCCTCGCCGACAGGGACGGGGGAGCTGTTTTTT

J gene: TRBJ2-1
V gene: TRBV5-1
clone size: many
D gene: TRBD2
CDR3 protein: CASSLGGSGGTYNEQFF
CDR3 DNA: TGCGCCAGCAGCTTGGGCGGTAGCGGGGGAACCTACAATGAGCAGTTCTTC

J gene: TRBJ1-1
V gene: TRBV7-9
clone size: many
D gene: .
CDR3 protein: CASSSLWLGSDTEAFF
CDR3 DNA: TGTGCCAGCAGCTCTTTGTGGCTGGGGTCGGACACTGAAGCTTTCTTT

J gene: TRBJ2-7
V gene: TRBV9
clone size: many
D gene: .
CDR3 protein: CASSVGTNSYEQYF
CDR3 DNA: TGTGCCAGCAGCGTAGGGACTAACTCCTACGAGCAGTACTTC

J gene: TRBJ1-5
V gene: TRBV6-6
clone size: few
D gene: .
CDR3 protein: CASSYDGGNQPQNF
CDR3 DNA: TGTGCCAGCAGTTACGATGGCGGCAATCAGCCCCAGAATTTT

J gene: TRBJ2-7
V gene: TRBV20-1
clone size: many
D gene: .
CDR3 protein: CSARVWRKNSYEQYF
CDR3 DNA: TGCAGTGCTAGGGTGTGGAGGAAGAACTCCTACGAGCAGTACTTC

J gene: TRBJ2-7
V gene: TRBV7-2
clone size: .
D gene: TRBD2
CDR3 protein: CASSFLAGGTSYEQYF
CDR3 DNA: TGTGCCAGCAGCTTTTTAGCGGGAGGGACCTCCTACGAGCAGTACTTC

J gene: TRBJ2-7
V gene: TRBV20-1
clone size: many
D gene: .
CDR3 protein: CSATRGGASYEQYF
CDR3 DNA: TGCAGTGCCACCAGAGGAGGGGCCTCCTACGAGCAGTACTTC

J gene: TRBJ2-7
V gene: TRBV7-2
clone size: many
D gene: .
CDR3 protein: CASTLVAEQYF
CDR3 DNA: TGTGCCAGCACCCTAGTAGCCGAGCAGTACTTC

J gene: TRBJ1-1
V gene: TRBV20-1
clone size: many
D gene: .
CDR3 protein: CSATWGVEAFF
CDR3 DNA: TGCAGTGCCACGTGGGGGGTTGAAGCTTTCTTT

J gene: TRBJ1-5
V gene: TRBV9
clone size: many
D gene: .
CDR3 protein: CASSVGVGTQPQHF
CDR3 DNA: TGTGCCAGCAGCGTAGGAGTGGGGACTCAGCCCCAGCATTTT

J gene: TRBJ1-2
V gene: TRBV28
clone size: many
D gene: .
CDR3 protein: CASSIRGYGYTF
CDR3 DNA: TGTGCCAGCAGTATAAGGGGCTATGGCTACACCTTC

J gene: TRBJ2-1
V gene: TRBV24-1
clone size: many
D gene: .
CDR3 protein: CATSDLRGSSYNEQFF
CDR3 DNA: TGTGCCACCAGTGATTTGCGGGGGAGCTCCTACAATGAGCAGTTCTTC

J gene: TRBJ2-7
V gene: TRBV15
clone size: .
D gene: .
CDR3 protein: CATNRGTSYEQYF
CDR3 DNA: TGTGCCACCAACAGAGGGACAAGCTACGAGCAGTACTTC

J gene: TRBJ1-1
V gene: TRBV5-1
clone size: many
D gene: .
CDR3 protein: CASSEGVTEAFF
CDR3 DNA: TGCGCCAGCAGTGAGGGGGTCACTGAAGCTTTCTTT

J gene: TRBJ1-3
V gene: TRBV20-1
clone size: many
D gene: .
CDR3 protein: CSARLTAGNTIYF
CDR3 DNA: TGCAGTGCTAGGTTGACGGCTGGAAACACCATATATTTT

J gene: TRBJ2-1
V gene: TRBV5-4
clone size: many
D gene: .
CDR3 protein: CASRIPGQGNEQFF
CDR3 DNA: TGTGCCAGCAGGATCCCAGGGCAGGGTAATGAGCAGTTCTTC

J gene: TRBJ2-1
V gene: TRBV3-1
clone size: many
D gene: TRBD2
CDR3 protein: CASSQSGLAGRSSYNEQFF
CDR3 DNA: TGTGCCAGCAGCCAGTCTGGGCTAGCGGGGCGGAGCTCCTACAATGAGCAGTTCTTC

J gene: TRBJ2-1
V gene: TRBV7-9
clone size: many
D gene: TRBD2
CDR3 protein: CASSLVPSSGRQQFF
CDR3 DNA: TGTGCCAGCAGCTTAGTTCCGTCTAGCGGGAGACAGCAGTTCTTC

J gene: TRBJ2-2
V gene: TRBV7-7
clone size: many
D gene: .
CDR3 protein: CASSSQGKGELFF
CDR3 DNA: TGTGCCAGCAGCTCCCAGGGGAAGGGGGAGCTGTTTTTT

J gene: TRBJ2-7
V gene: TRBV12-3/TRBV12-4
clone size: many
D gene: .
CDR3 protein: CASSATGAHSYEQYF
CDR3 DNA: TGTGCCAGCAGTGCCACCGGGGCCCATTCCTACGAGCAGTACTTC

J gene: TRBJ2-7
V gene: TRBV20-1
clone size: many
D gene: TRBD2
CDR3 protein: CSASRAGGSYEQYF
CDR3 DNA: TGCAGTGCTAGTAGGGCGGGGGGTTCCTACGAGCAGTACTTC

J gene: TRBJ2-7
V gene: TRBV20-1
clone size: many
D gene: .
CDR3 protein: CSARVGAYEQYF
CDR3 DNA: TGCAGTGCTAGGGTGGGGGCCTACGAGCAGTACTTC

J gene: TRBJ1-2
V gene: TRBV9
clone size: many
D gene: TRBD1
CDR3 protein: CASSVAGGYGYTF
CDR3 DNA: TGTGCCAGCAGCGTAGCAGGGGGCTATGGCTACACCTTC

J gene: TRBJ2-7
V gene: TRBV11-2
clone size: many
D gene: TRBD2
CDR3 protein: CASSRAPSGGLYEQYF
CDR3 DNA: TGTGCCAGCAGCCGTGCCCCTAGCGGGGGCCTCTACGAGCAGTACTTC

J gene: TRBJ2-5
V gene: TRBV7-2
clone size: many
D gene: TRBD1
CDR3 protein: CASSAGSWTQGETQYF
CDR3 DNA: TGTGCCAGCAGCGCAGGGAGTTGGACACAGGGGGAGACCCAGTACTTC

J gene: TRBJ1-2
V gene: TRBV12-3/TRBV12-4
clone size: many
D gene: .
CDR3 protein: CASTLIRSDRNLDYGYTF
CDR3 DNA: TGTGCCAGCACCCTAATTAGATCGGATCGAAATTTAGACTATGGCTACACCTTC

J gene: TRBJ1-1
V gene: TRBV7-3
clone size: many
D gene: .
CDR3 protein: CASSLTGRNTEAFF
CDR3 DNA: TGTGCCAGCAGCTTAACGGGAAGGAACACTGAAGCTTTCTTT

J gene: TRBJ2-1
V gene: TRBV28
clone size: .
D gene: TRBD2
CDR3 protein: CASSLGGGPYNEQFF
CDR3 DNA: TGTGCCAGCAGTTTAGGCGGGGGACCCTACAATGAGCAGTTCTTC

J gene: TRBJ2-7
V gene: TRBV5-1
clone size: .
D gene: TRBD1
CDR3 protein: CASSARPGQGAYEQYF
CDR3 DNA: TGCGCCAGCAGCGCTCGACCGGGACAGGGGGCTTACGAGCAGTACTTC

J gene: TRBJ1-1
V gene: TRBV5-1
clone size: many
D gene: TRBD1
CDR3 protein: CASRGGQALNTEAFF
CDR3 DNA: TGCGCCAGCAGAGGTGGACAGGCTTTGAACACTGAAGCTTTCTTT

J gene: TRBJ1-2
V gene: TRBV20-1
clone size: many
D gene: .
CDR3 protein: CSARPPRGFDYGYTF
CDR3 DNA: TGCAGTGCTAGACCCCCCCGGGGGTTTGACTATGGCTACACCTTC

J gene: TRBJ2-3
V gene: TRBV9
clone size: many
D gene: TRBD1
CDR3 protein: CASSGQGPLDTQYF
CDR3 DNA: TGTGCCAGCAGCGGACAGGGCCCCTTGGATACGCAGTATTTT

J gene: TRBJ1-1
V gene: TRBV6-6
clone size: many
D gene: .
CDR3 protein: CASSRLFRGGHNTEAFF
CDR3 DNA: TGTGCCAGCAGCCGTTTATTTAGGGGGGGGCATAACACTGAAGCTTTCTTT

J gene: TRBJ2-2
V gene: TRBV10-3
clone size: many
D gene: .
CDR3 protein: CAIGRNTGELFF
CDR3 DNA: TGTGCCATCGGACGGAACACCGGGGAGCTGTTTTTT

J gene: TRBJ1-6
V gene: TRBV27
clone size: many
D gene: TRBD1
CDR3 protein: CASSLSGTGALHF
CDR3 DNA: TGTGCCAGCAGTTTATCCGGGACAGGGGCCCTCCACTTT

J gene: TRBJ2-1
V gene: TRBV7-7
clone size: few
D gene: .
CDR3 protein: CASIARLNNNEQFF
CDR3 DNA: TGTGCCAGCATCGCTCGACTAAATAACAATGAGCAGTTCTTC

J gene: TRBJ2-1
V gene: TRBV30
clone size: few
D gene: .
CDR3 protein: CAWSDLPSSYNEQFF
CDR3 DNA: TGTGCCTGGAGCGACTTACCGAGCTCCTACAATGAGCAGTTCTTC

J gene: TRBJ2-3
V gene: TRBV5-1
clone size: many
D gene: TRBD1
CDR3 protein: CASSLDRGDTQYF
CDR3 DNA: TGCGCCAGCAGCTTGGACAGGGGAGATACGCAGTATTTT

J gene: TRBJ2-1
V gene: TRBV12-3/TRBV12-4
clone size: many
D gene: .
CDR3 protein: CASSFPGVGDEQFF
CDR3 DNA: TGTGCCAGCAGTTTTCCAGGGGTGGGGGATGAGCAGTTCTTC

J gene: TRBJ2-3
V gene: TRBV20-1
clone size: many
D gene: TRBD2
CDR3 protein: CSARVLAGVALDTQYF
CDR3 DNA: TGCAGTGCTAGAGTACTAGCGGGGGTAGCGCTAGATACGCAGTATTTT

J gene: TRBJ2-2
V gene: TRBV5-6
clone size: many
D gene: .
CDR3 protein: CASSLGGRSTGELFF
CDR3 DNA: TGTGCCAGCAGCTTGGGAGGCAGGTCCACCGGGGAGCTGTTTTTT

J gene: TRBJ2-5
V gene: TRBV12-3/TRBV12-4
clone size: many
D gene: TRBD2
CDR3 protein: CASSSSGRGQETQYF
CDR3 DNA: TGTGCCAGCAGCTCCAGCGGGAGAGGGCAAGAGACCCAGTACTTC

J gene: TRBJ2-1
V gene: TRBV7-3
clone size: many
D gene: TRBD2
CDR3 protein: CASSPRVGAGGHNEQFF
CDR3 DNA: TGTGCCAGCAGCCCAAGGGTCGGAGCGGGAGGTCACAATGAGCAGTTCTTC

J gene: TRBJ1-1
V gene: TRBV20-1
clone size: many
D gene: .
CDR3 protein: CSAELGYHGTEAFF
CDR3 DNA: TGCAGTGCCGAGTTAGGCTACCACGGAACTGAAGCTTTCTTT

J gene: TRBJ1-1
V gene: TRBV12-3/TRBV12-4
clone size: .
D gene: .
CDR3 protein: CASSLNVATEAFF
CDR3 DNA: TGTGCCAGCAGTTTAAACGTGGCCACTGAAGCTTTCTTT

J gene: TRBJ2-2
V gene: TRBV7-3
clone size: many
D gene: .
CDR3 protein: CASSLTGGTGELFF
CDR3 DNA: TGTGCCAGCAGCTTAACAGGGGGCACCGGGGAGCTGTTTTTT

J gene: TRBJ2-7
V gene: TRBV5-5
clone size: many
D gene: .
CDR3 protein: CASSLGQGSDVQYF
CDR3 DNA: TGTGCCAGCAGCTTGGGGCAGGGTAGTGATGTGCAGTACTTC

J gene: TRBJ2-1
V gene: TRBV29-1
clone size: many
D gene: .
CDR3 protein: CSATSYNEQFF
CDR3 DNA: TGCAGCGCTACTAGTTACAATGAGCAGTTCTTC

J gene: TRBJ2-4
V gene: TRBV5-1
clone size: many
D gene: TRBD2
CDR3 protein: CASSFLIAGGQKIQYF
CDR3 DNA: TGCGCCAGCAGCTTTTTAATAGCGGGGGGCCAAAAAATTCAGTACTTC

J gene: TRBJ1-1
V gene: TRBV10-3
clone size: many
D gene: .
CDR3 protein: CAIAGNPDSEAFF
CDR3 DNA: TGTGCCATCGCCGGGAACCCAGACTCGGAAGCTTTCTTT

J gene: TRBJ1-4
V gene: TRBV7-9
clone size: many
D gene: .
CDR3 protein: CASSPRTATNEKLFF
CDR3 DNA: TGTGCCAGCAGCCCCCGGACAGCAACTAATGAAAAACTGTTTTTT